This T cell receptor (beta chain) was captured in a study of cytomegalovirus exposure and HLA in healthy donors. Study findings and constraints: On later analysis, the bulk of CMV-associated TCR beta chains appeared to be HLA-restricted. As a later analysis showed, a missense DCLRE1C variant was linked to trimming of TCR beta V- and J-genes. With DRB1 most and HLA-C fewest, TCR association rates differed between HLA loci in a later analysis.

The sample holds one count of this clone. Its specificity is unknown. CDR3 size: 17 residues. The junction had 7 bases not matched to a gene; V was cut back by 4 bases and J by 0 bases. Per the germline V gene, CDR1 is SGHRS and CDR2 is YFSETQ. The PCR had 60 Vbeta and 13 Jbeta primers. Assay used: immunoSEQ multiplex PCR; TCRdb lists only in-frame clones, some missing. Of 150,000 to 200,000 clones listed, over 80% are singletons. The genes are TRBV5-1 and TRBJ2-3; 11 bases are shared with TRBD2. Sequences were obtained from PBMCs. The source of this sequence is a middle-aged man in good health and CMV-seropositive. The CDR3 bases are TGCGCCAGCAGCCCCTCTAGCGGGGGGACTAGCACAGATACGCAGTATTTT. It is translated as CASSPSSGGTSTDTQYF.